This entry describes one T cell receptor (beta chain). What it binds is unknown. With V trimmed by 2 bases and J by 1 base, 7 bases remained unmatched. Germline-derived CDR1 and CDR2 are KGHSH and LQKENI. The CDR3 totals 16 residues. The data were obtained in a study of cytomegalovirus exposure and HLA in healthy donors. Study-level points and caveats: In vitro checks showed that a few CMV-associated chains really do target CMV antigens. Researchers reported in a later analysis that common viral pathogens appeared linked to several top clusters. Reports showed the classifier diagnosing cytomegalovirus status with high specificity and sensitivity.

PCR involved 60 Vbeta and 13 Jbeta primers. Libraries were prepared by immunoSEQ multiplex PCR; TCRdb keeps only in-frame clonotypes and omits some of them. In total, the table holds tens of thousands of clones. The receptor was isolated from a man in his forties or fifties in good health and CMV-seropositive. Sequenced input: PBMCs. V gene TRBV18 combines with J gene TRBJ2-5; 7 bases are a match to TRBD1. The chain's CDR3 is CASSPEGKGAQETQYF. CDR3 sequence (DNA): TGTGCCAGCTCACCAGAAGGGAAGGGGGCCCAAGAGACCCAGTACTTC.